These 14 T cell receptor beta chains originate from one sample sequenced in a study of blood T cells in healthy people across ages (dated by TCRdb to the mid-2010s). Libraries were prepared through 5' RACE. Sequencing instrument: Illumina HiSeq 2500. A second about 6 to 11 cycle PCR used a sample-barcoded 5' primer and a J-beta primer mix. The raw public data were reprocessed by TCRdb itself: fastp quality trimming at Q25, MiXCR clonotype calling, in-frame beta chains only. Records with the same CDR3 protein are collapsed into one entry carrying the most frequent genes and DNA. This sample has some 920,000 distinct CDR3 sequences in its table, and 45% to 60% of those were observed once. The ten biggest clones cover about 21% of the sample. The specimen sequenced was blood. The source is a woman aged 55 to 70 in good health.

The chain is built from TRBV5-1 and TRBJ1-5, with D possibly being TRBD1 (5 bases). The CDR3 covers 15 residues. Per germline, CDR1 SGHRS and CDR2 YFSETQ. V was clipped by 5 bases and J by 10 bases, with 22 bases between them. CDR3: CASREGSGRRGPQHF. CDR3 sequence (DNA): TGCGCCAGCAGAGAGGGATCGGGACGGAGAGGCCCCCAGCATTTT.

The chain recombines TRBV6-2 or TRBV6-3 with TRBJ2-5; D gene unclear. V lost 5 bases, J lost 11 bases, and 15 bases lay in between. The CDR3 is 12 amino acids. From germline, CDR1 is MNHEY and CDR2 SVGEGT. CDR3 residues: CASSPRVAEQYF. CDR3 nucleotide sequence: TGTGCCAGCAGTCCCCGTGTGGCTGAGCAGTACTTC.

The chain has TRBV5-1 and TRBJ2-1; D not resolved. V was clipped by 1 base and J by 8 bases, with 13 bases between them. The CDR3 covers 14 residues. Germline assignment: CDR1 SGHRS and CDR2 YFSETQ. Here the CDR3 DNA reads TGCGCCAGCAGCTTGCCCCGCGCCTCGGATGAGCAGTTCTTC. This translates into CASSLPRASDEQFF.

As to this clonotype: At one of its ends the junction is not consistent with the germline gene, which may arise from a read error. The chain combines TRBV5-5 with TRBJ2-7; 8 bases fit TRBD1. Germline assignment: CDR1 SGHKS and CDR2 YYEKEE (reference sequence). The CDR3 is 16 amino acids. The CDR3 reads CASSIRRQGPPYEQYF. CDR3 coding DNA: TGCGCCAGCAGTATAAGACGACAGGGGCCCCCCTACGAGCAGTACTTC.

This chain connects TRBV5-6 to TRBJ2-7; TRBD2 might be the D (5 bases). Germline V gene data show CDR1 as SGHDT and CDR2 as YYEEEE. The ends were cut back, 0 bases at V and 5 bases at J, with 9 bases in the middle. This CDR3 has 13 residues. DNA of the CDR3: TGTGCCAGCAGCTTGGTAGGGAGTAACGAGCAGTACTTC. Translated: CASSLVGSNEQYF.

The chain carries TRBV7-9 and TRBJ2-7; the D is unclear. Germline V gene lookup returns CDR1 SEHNR and CDR2 FQNEAQ (reference sequence). Trimming cost V 3 bases and J 2 bases, with 8 bases left between them. CDR3 length: 13 residues. The chain's CDR3 is CASSFYEAYEQYF. The DNA for the CDR3 is TGTGCCAGCAGCTTCTACGAGGCCTACGAGCAGTACTTC.

On this clonotype: An end of the junction differs from the germline gene, which may be a read error. The genes are TRBV12-3 or TRBV12-4 and TRBJ2-3; perhaps TRBD2 as D (6 bases). CDR3 length: 15 residues. For the CDR3, the DNA is TGTGTCAGCAGTCGGACGGAGGGCTTCACAGATACGCAGTATTTT. Protein: CVSSRTEGFTDTQYF.

This sequence joins TRBV20-1 and TRBJ2-5; unclear D gene. Trimming cost V 5 bases and J 0 bases, with 7 bases left between them. Germline CDR1 and CDR2: DFQATT and SNEGSKA (reference sequence). The CDR3 is made up of 12 amino acids. In DNA, the CDR3 is TGCAGTGCTCCGACTCACCAAGAGACCCAGTACTTC. It specifies CSAPTHQETQYF.

Only a few counts were recorded for this clonotype. The V gene is TRBV5-5, the J gene TRBJ2-4; 7 positions match TRBD1. Gene TRBJ2-7 matches the end of the DNA better, so the J call may be wrong. The CDR3 totals 15 residues. The germline CDR1 and CDR2 sequences are SGHKS and YYEKEE (reference sequence). In nucleotides, the CDR3 is TGTGCCAGCAGCCCAAGACAGGGACCACTCTACGAGCAGTACTTC. Translated: CASSPRQGPLYEQYF.

Only a few counts were recorded for this clonotype. The genes are TRBV28 and TRBJ2-1; TRBD2 matches at 12 bases. Trimming cost V 6 bases and J 2 bases; bases outside gene matches: 11. CDR3 length: 18 amino acids. The germline V gene has CDR1 MDHEN and CDR2 SYDVKM. DNA for the CDR3: TGTGCCAGCAGCCTTAGGGTCCTAGCGGGAGGGCCCTACAATGAGCAGTTCTTC. Its translation is CASSLRVLAGGPYNEQFF.

V and J are TRBV12-3 or TRBV12-4 and TRBJ2-5, with D possibly TRBD2 on 7 matching bases. The J call may be in error: the DNA end matches TRBJ2-7 better. The CDR3 is 18 residues long. This CDR3 is CASSLRGRDWVGQYEQYF. CDR3 nucleotides: TGTGCCAGCAGTTTGAGGGGGAGGGATTGGGTTGGGCAATACGAGCAGTACTTC.

The chain employs TRBV10-3 and TRBJ2-1; no definite D call. In germline, CDR1 is ENHRY, CDR2 SYGVKD. The V end lost 5 bases, the J end lost 2 bases, and 4 bases lay between the germline ends. This CDR3 is built from 12 residues. CDR3 bases: TGTGCCATCAGTCCAGCCTACAATGAGCAGTTCTTC. Amino acid sequence: CAISPAYNEQFF.

The chain links TRBV25-1 to TRBJ1-3, with unresolved D. CDR3 length: 14 residues. Trimming removed 6 bases from V and 2 bases from J, with 11 bases in between. CDR1 MGHDK and CDR2 SYGVNS come from the germline V gene. Written as DNA, the CDR3 is TGTGCCAGCAGCAGAGGAGGCCCTGGAAACACCATATATTTT. It is translated as CASSRGGPGNTIYF.

This clonotype has more than one count but fewer than ten. The chain couples TRBV29-1 to TRBJ1-1; D is perhaps TRBD1 (5 bases). V lost 6 bases and J 4 bases, leaving 15 bases between the germline ends. This CDR3 is built from 13 residues. The germline V gene encodes CDR1 SQVTM and CDR2 ANQGSEA. The CDR3 DNA reads TGCAGCGTGGGGGTATGGGAGGGCACTGAAGCTTTCTTT. It yields the protein CSVGVWEGTEAFF.